This TCR beta chain was found in a study of CD8 T cells in ankylosing spondylitis. General study results and limits: CD8+ cells made up the disease-linked clones, which were relatively rare in peripheral blood.

The trim removed 5 bases at V and 13 bases at J, leaving 14 bases unmatched. The CDR3 is 14 residues long. TCRdb reprocessed the 5' RACE reads with MiXCR, giving one entry per CDR3 protein. The top ten clones hold 9.9% of a sample with 85,000 to 100,000 distinct CDR3 sequences, 8% to 10% of them seen once. This clonotype was recorded at least ten times. The antigen remains undetermined. The source is a male donor with ankylosing spondylitis or in good health (not recorded which). The sequenced sample consisted of blood, either unsorted or a sorted T cell fraction (not recorded which). The chain recombines TRBV12-3 or TRBV12-4 with TRBJ2-4; TRBD1 aligns across 7 bases. Here the CDR3 reads CASSPPRDRGPQYF. The CDR3 nucleotides read TGTGCCAGCAGTCCACCGAGGGACAGAGGGCCACAGTACTTC.